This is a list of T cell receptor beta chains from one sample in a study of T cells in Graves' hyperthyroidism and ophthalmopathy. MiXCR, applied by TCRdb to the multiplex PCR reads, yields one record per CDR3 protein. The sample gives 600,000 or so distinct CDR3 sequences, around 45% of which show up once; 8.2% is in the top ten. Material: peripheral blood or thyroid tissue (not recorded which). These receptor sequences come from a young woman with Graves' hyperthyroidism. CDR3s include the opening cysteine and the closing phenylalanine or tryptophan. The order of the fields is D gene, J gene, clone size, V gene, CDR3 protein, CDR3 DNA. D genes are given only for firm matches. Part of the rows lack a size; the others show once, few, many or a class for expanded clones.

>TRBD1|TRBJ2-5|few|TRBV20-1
CSVSQGQETQYF
TGCAGTGTTTCACAGGGGCAAGAGACCCAGTACTTC
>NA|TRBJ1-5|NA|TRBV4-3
CASSRGRGAGQPQHF
TGCGCCAGCAGCCGTGGCAGGGGCGCGGGACAGCCCCAGCATTTT
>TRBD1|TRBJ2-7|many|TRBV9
CASSVAYRGSEQYF
TGTGCCAGCAGCGTAGCTTACAGGGGGAGCGAGCAGTACTTC
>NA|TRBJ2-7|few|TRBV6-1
CASSAGGRYEQYF
TGTGCCAGCAGTGCAGGGGGGCGCTACGAGCAGTACTTC
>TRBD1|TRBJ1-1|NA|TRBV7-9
CASSPRQGYMNTEAFF
TGTGCCAGCAGCCCTAGACAGGGTTATATGAACACTGAAGCTTTCTTT
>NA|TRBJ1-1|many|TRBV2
CASIANTEAFF
TGTGCCAGCATCGCGAACACTGAAGCTTTCTTT
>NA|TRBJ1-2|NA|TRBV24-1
CASSFVGDYGYTF
TGTGCCAGCAGTTTTGTGGGGGACTATGGCTACACCTTC
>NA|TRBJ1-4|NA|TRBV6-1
CASGGGPTQTEEKLFF
TGTGCCAGCGGTGGGGGTCCGACTCAAACGGAGGAAAAACTGTTTTTT
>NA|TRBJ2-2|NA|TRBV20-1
CGGSNTGELFF
TGTGGCGGATCGAACACCGGGGAGCTGTTTTTT
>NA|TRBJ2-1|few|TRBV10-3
CAISEGDWDEQFF
TGTGCCATCAGTGAGGGAGACTGGGATGAGCAGTTCTTC
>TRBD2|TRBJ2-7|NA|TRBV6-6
CASSYVAGFYEQYF
TGTGCCAGCAGTTACGTAGCGGGGTTCTACGAGCAGTACTTC